The rows below give T cell receptor beta chains drawn from one sample of a study of cytotoxic CD8 clonotypes in ibrutinib-treated CLL. Clones were sequenced by immunoSEQ multiplex PCR, and TCRdb holds only the in-frame ones, with some missing. The sample lists around 92,000 clones, around 77% occurring once. Source: PBMCs, taken after 24 months of ibrutinib treatment. These receptors originate from a human donor with chronic lymphocytic leukemia. Both conserved end residues are part of each CDR3. The D gene is left open where the match is weak. Clone size is not always given. Where it is, it says once, few, many or a class for expanded clones.

d_call	clone_size	j_call	v_call	cdr3_aa	cdr3_nt
TRBD1	-	TRBJ2-7	TRBV2	CASSFTGGAVYEQYF	TGTGCCAGCAGTTTCACAGGGGGCGCAGTCTACGAGCAGTACTTC
-	-	TRBJ2-2	TRBV6-5	CASRVDRGAGELFF	TGTGCCAGCAGGGTGGACAGAGGTGCCGGGGAGCTGTTTTTT
-	-	TRBJ2-7	TRBV30	CAWRRLAGSYEQYF	TGTGCCTGGAGGAGGCTAGCTGGCTCCTACGAGCAGTACTTC
-	-	TRBJ1-1	TRBV9	CASSVGGPLNTEAFF	TGTGCCAGCAGCGTAGGGGGACCATTGAACACTGAAGCTTTCTTT
-	once	TRBJ1-2	TRBV7-2	CASSPSKGYYGYTF	TGTGCCAGCAGCCCCAGCAAGGGGTATTATGGCTACACCTTC
-	-	TRBJ2-2	TRBV28	CASTGGLNTGELFF	TGTGCCAGCACCGGCGGACTTAACACCGGGGAGCTGTTTTTT
TRBD1	-	TRBJ1-3	TRBV6-5	CASRSGTVGNTIYF	TGTGCCAGCAGGTCCGGGACAGTCGGAAACACCATATATTTT
-	-	TRBJ1-3	TRBV5-1	CASSSGPVGENTIYF	TGCGCCAGCAGTTCGGGGCCTGTTGGAGAAAACACCATATATTTT
-	-	TRBJ1-2	TRBV5-1	CASSLGQNYGYTF	TGCGCCAGCAGCTTGGGACAGAACTATGGCTACACCTTC
TRBD1	-	TRBJ2-3	TRBV7-2	CASSLGQRLNTQYF	TGTGCCAGCAGCTTGGGACAGAGGTTAAATACGCAGTATTTT
-	-	TRBJ1-5	TRBV7-2	CASSLAEGNQHF	TGTGCCAGCAGCTTAGCGGAGGGGAACCAGCATTTT
-	-	TRBJ2-2	TRBV30	CAWRPGRAGELFF	TGTGCCTGGAGACCGGGAAGGGCCGGGGAGCTGTTTTTT
TRBD2	-	TRBJ2-3	TRBV6-5	CASSYPTSGSDTQYF	TGTGCCAGCAGTTACCCCACTAGCGGATCAGATACGCAGTATTTT
-	-	TRBJ2-2	TRBV14	CASSQALVAGELFF	TGTGCCAGCAGCCAAGCACTGGTAGCCGGGGAGCTGTTTTTT
-	-	TRBJ1-4	TRBV19	CASRPAGEANEKLFF	TGTGCCAGTAGGCCCGCAGGGGAGGCTAATGAAAAACTGTTTTTT
TRBD1	few	TRBJ1-2	TRBV28	CASNYGAGQGSPGYTF	TGTGCCAGCAATTATGGTGCGGGACAGGGGTCGCCTGGCTACACCTTC
TRBD1	-	TRBJ1-1	TRBV30	CASRSGQDEAFF	TGTGCCAGCAGGTCTGGACAGGATGAAGCTTTCTTT
TRBD1	-	TRBJ1-2	TRBV9	CASSVRTGGSYGYTF	TGTGCCAGCAGCGTTAGGACAGGGGGTTCCTATGGCTACACCTTC
-	-	TRBJ2-5	TRBV5-1	CASSFREWETQYF	TGCGCCAGCAGCTTCCGGGAGTGGGAGACCCAGTACTTC
TRBD2	many	TRBJ2-7	TRBV11-3	CASTLKSLRENQFSSYEQYF	TGTGCCAGCACGCTTAAGTCCCTGCGGGAGAACCAATTTAGCTCCTACGAGCAGTACTTC
-	-	TRBJ1-1	TRBV19	CASSMDGMNTEAFF	TGTGCCAGTAGTATGGACGGGATGAACACTGAAGCTTTCTTT
TRBD1	-	TRBJ2-7	TRBV7-9	CASSLALGQGPWSYEQYF	TGTGCCAGCAGCTTAGCGCTCGGACAGGGGCCATGGAGCTACGAGCAGTACTTC
-	-	TRBJ2-1	TRBV30	CAWEIDNSYNEQFF	TGTGCCTGGGAGATTGACAACTCCTACAATGAGCAGTTCTTC
-	few	TRBJ2-2	TRBV7-9	CASSLSWPTGELFF	TGTGCCAGCAGCCTCTCTTGGCCAACCGGGGAGCTGTTTTTT
TRBD1	-	TRBJ1-1	TRBV7-8	CASSLTGTGISEAFF	TGTGCCAGCAGCTTAACCGGGACAGGGATCTCTGAAGCTTTCTTT
-	-	TRBJ2-5	TRBV27	CASSFGGGETQYF	TGTGCCAGCAGTTTCGGCGGTGGAGAGACCCAGTACTTC
-	once	TRBJ2-6	TRBV4-3	CASSHQTSRGAGANVLTF	TGCGCCAGCAGCCACCAGACCTCAAGGGGGGCTGGGGCCAACGTCCTGACTTTC
-	-	TRBJ1-6	TRBV21-1	CASSKDGTLNSPLHF	TGTGCCAGCAGCAAAGACGGGACATTAAATTCACCCCTCCACTTT
TRBD2	-	TRBJ2-7	TRBV7-9	CASSLGGTSNYEQYF	TGTGCCAGCAGCTTAGGCGGGACTAGCAACTACGAGCAGTACTTC
TRBD2	-	TRBJ2-7	TRBV7-9	CASSLREGPPYEQYF	TGTGCCAGCAGCTTGAGGGAGGGCCCTCCCTACGAGCAGTACTTC
-	-	TRBJ2-2	TRBV27	CASSRPRDHGELFF	TGTGCCAGCAGTCGCCCCCGAGACCACGGGGAGCTGTTTTTT
-	once	TRBJ1-2	TRBV9	CASSVRLGYGYTF	TGTGCCAGCAGCGTCCGTTTAGGGTATGGCTACACCTTC
-	-	TRBJ2-3	TRBV27	CASSFRYEDTQYF	TGTGCCAGCAGTTTCCGTTATGAGGATACGCAGTATTTT
-	once	TRBJ2-1	TRBV18	CASSPTAYNEQFF	TGTGCCAGCTCACCGACAGCCTACAATGAGCAGTTCTTC
-	-	TRBJ2-6	TRBV5-1	CASSLAVFSGANVLTF	TGCGCCAGCAGCTTGGCGGTGTTCTCTGGGGCCAACGTCCTGACTTTC
-	-	TRBJ2-6	TRBV13	CASSEGRFGANVLTF	TGTGCCAGCAGCGAGGGGAGGTTTGGGGCCAACGTCCTGACTTTC
-	-	TRBJ1-2	TRBV28	CASSLTSKGYGYTF	TGTGCCAGCAGTTTAACCTCGAAGGGATATGGCTACACCTTC
-	-	TRBJ1-5	TRBV7-2	CASSSQRVTGPGAQPQHF	TGTGCCAGCAGCTCCCAAAGGGTTACGGGACCCGGGGCTCAGCCCCAGCATTTT
TRBD1	-	TRBJ2-7	TRBV6-1	CASSELGDRTYEQYF	TGTGCCAGCAGTGAATTAGGGGACAGGACCTACGAGCAGTACTTC
TRBD2	-	TRBJ2-7	TRBV4-2	CASSQEISGNYEQYF	TGTGCCAGCAGCCAAGAGATTAGCGGGAACTACGAGCAGTACTTC
TRBD1	-	TRBJ2-2	TRBV7-7	CASSPGTGGTGELFF	TGTGCCAGCAGCCCCGGGACAGGGGGCACCGGGGAGCTGTTTTTT
-	few	TRBJ2-3	TRBV6-6	CASSYHRPTDTQYF	TGTGCCAGCAGTTACCACAGGCCCACAGATACGCAGTATTTT
TRBD1	-	TRBJ2-3	TRBV18	CASSPPRQGARADTQYF	TGTGCCAGCTCACCACCGCGACAGGGGGCGAGGGCAGATACGCAGTATTTT
-	-	TRBJ1-3	TRBV5-1	CASSLDHLSGNTIYF	TGCGCCAGCAGCTTGGACCATCTGTCCGGAAACACCATATATTTT
-	-	TRBJ1-5	TRBV7-8	CASRARGINQPQHF	TGTGCCAGCAGAGCCCGGGGGATCAATCAGCCCCAGCATTTT
-	once	TRBJ1-1	TRBV5-4	CASSPGLMNTEAFF	TGTGCCAGCAGCCCGGGACTGATGAACACTGAAGCTTTCTTT
-	-	TRBJ1-2	TRBV6-5	CASSSGNRNYGYTF	TGTGCCAGCAGTTCAGGCAACCGGAACTATGGCTACACCTTC
-	-	TRBJ1-5	TRBV25-1	CASSDGSNQPQHF	TGTGCCAGCAGCGACGGCAGCAATCAGCCCCAGCATTTT
TRBD1	-	TRBJ1-5	TRBV19	CASSRTRDSYQPQHF	TGTGCCAGTAGTAGGACCCGGGACAGCTATCAGCCCCAGCATTTT
-	-	TRBJ2-5	TRBV18	CASSGVGPPEETQYF	TGTGCCAGCTCCGGGGTGGGGCCGCCTGAGGAGACCCAGTACTTC
TRBD2	-	TRBJ2-3	TRBV9	CASTPGTSGLTSTDTQYF	TGTGCCAGCACCCCCGGGACTAGCGGTCTAACTAGCACAGATACGCAGTATTTT
-	once	TRBJ1-3	TRBV11-2	CASSLDRNTIYF	TGTGCCAGCAGCCTGGATAGAAACACCATATATTTT
-	-	TRBJ1-2	TRBV18	CASSPPDETGLMGLYGYTF	TGTGCCAGCTCACCACCAGACGAGACAGGACTTATGGGTCTCTATGGCTACACCTTC
-	few	TRBJ1-3	TRBV14	CASSQLGETGNTIYF	TGTGCCAGCAGCCAATTAGGAGAGACTGGAAACACCATATATTTT
-	-	TRBJ1-1	TRBV29-1	CSVDSSGKNTEAFF	TGCAGCGTTGACTCATCAGGGAAAAACACTGAAGCTTTCTTT